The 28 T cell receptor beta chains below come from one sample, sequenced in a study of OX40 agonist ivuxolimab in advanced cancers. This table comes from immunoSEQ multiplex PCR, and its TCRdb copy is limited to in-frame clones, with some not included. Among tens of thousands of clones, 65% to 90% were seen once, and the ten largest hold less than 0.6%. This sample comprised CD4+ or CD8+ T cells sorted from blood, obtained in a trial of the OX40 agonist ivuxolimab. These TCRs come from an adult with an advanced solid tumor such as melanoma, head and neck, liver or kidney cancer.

DNA for the CDR3: TGTGCCAGCAGTTTAACGGTGAGCTCCTACAATGAGCAGTTCTTC. It yields the protein CASSLTVSSYNEQFF. The chain recombines TRBV28 with TRBJ2-1; D is unclear. Germline-derived CDR1 and CDR2 are MDHEN and SYDVKM. The germline V and J ends were trimmed by 2 bases and 0 bases, with 8 bases remaining between them. The length of the CDR3 is 15 residues.

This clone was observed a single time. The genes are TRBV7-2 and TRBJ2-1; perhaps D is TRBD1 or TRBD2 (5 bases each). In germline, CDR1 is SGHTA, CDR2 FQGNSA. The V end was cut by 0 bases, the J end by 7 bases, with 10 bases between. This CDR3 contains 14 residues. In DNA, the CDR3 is TGTGCCAGCAGCTTAGCTGGGGGACCAAATGAGCAGTTCTTC. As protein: CASSLAGGPNEQFF.

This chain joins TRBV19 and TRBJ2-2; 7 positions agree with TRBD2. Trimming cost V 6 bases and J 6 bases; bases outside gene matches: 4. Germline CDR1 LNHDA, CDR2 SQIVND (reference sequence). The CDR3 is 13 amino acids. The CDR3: CASSSTSAGELFF. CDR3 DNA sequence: TGTGCCAGTAGCAGCACTAGCGCCGGGGAGCTGTTTTTT.

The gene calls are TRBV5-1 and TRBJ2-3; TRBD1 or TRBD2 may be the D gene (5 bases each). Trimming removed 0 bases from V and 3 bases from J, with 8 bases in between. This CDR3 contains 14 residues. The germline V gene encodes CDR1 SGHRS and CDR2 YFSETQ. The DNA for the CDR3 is TGCGCCAGCAGCTTGGTGGGGGAGACAGATACGCAGTATTTT. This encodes CASSLVGETDTQYF. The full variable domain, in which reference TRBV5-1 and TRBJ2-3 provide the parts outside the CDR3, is KAGVTQTPRYLIKTRGQQVTLSCSPISGHRSVSWYQQTPGQGLQFLFEYFSETQRNKGNFPGRFSGRQFSNSRSEMNVSTLELGDSALYLCASSLVGETDTQYFGPGTRLTVL.

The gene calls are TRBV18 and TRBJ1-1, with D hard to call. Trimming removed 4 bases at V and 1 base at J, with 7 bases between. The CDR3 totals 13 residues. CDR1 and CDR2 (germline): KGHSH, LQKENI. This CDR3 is CASSRTQNTEAFF. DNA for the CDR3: TGTGCCAGCTCACGGACCCAGAACACTGAAGCTTTCTTT.

The CDR3 nucleotides are TGTGCCATCAGTGGTGGCGGAACTAATAATTCACCCCTCCACTTT. This encodes CAISGGGTNNSPLHF. The J gene is TRBJ1-6, the V gene TRBV10-3; D unresolved. Germline CDR1 reads ENHRY; CDR2 reads SYGVKD. The CDR3 length is 15 residues. Trimming left V 4 bases short and J 5 bases short, with 12 bases between.

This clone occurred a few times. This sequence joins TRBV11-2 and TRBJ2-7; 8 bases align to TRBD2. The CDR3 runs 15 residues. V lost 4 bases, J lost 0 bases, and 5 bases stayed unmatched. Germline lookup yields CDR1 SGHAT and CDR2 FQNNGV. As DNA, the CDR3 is TGTGCCAGCAGCTCCGGACTAGCAAACTCCTACGAGCAGTACTTC. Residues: CASSSGLANSYEQYF.

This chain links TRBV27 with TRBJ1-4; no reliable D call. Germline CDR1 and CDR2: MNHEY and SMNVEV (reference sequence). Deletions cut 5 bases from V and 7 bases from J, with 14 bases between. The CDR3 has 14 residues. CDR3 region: CASSTGRQSEKLFF. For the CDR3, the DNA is TGTGCCAGCAGTACTGGACGCCAATCTGAAAAACTGTTTTTT.

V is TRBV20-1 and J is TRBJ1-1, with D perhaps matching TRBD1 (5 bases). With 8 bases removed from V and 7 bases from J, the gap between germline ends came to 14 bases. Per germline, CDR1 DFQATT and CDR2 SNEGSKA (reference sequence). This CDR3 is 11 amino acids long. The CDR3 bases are TGCAGTCCCATCGGAGGGGATGAAGCTTTCTTT. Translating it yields CSPIGGDEAFF.

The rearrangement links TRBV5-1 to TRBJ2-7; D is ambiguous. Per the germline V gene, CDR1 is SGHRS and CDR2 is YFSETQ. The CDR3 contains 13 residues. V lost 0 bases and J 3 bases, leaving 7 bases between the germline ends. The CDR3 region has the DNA TGCGCCAGCAGCTTGGTAATCGGCTACGAGCAGTACTTC. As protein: CASSLVIGYEQYF.

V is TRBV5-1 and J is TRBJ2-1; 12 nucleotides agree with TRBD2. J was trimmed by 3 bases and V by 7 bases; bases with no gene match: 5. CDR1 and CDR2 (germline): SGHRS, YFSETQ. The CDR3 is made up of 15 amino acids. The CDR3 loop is CASHLLAGGYNEQFF. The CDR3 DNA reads TGCGCCAGCCACCTACTAGCGGGAGGCTACAATGAGCAGTTCTTC.

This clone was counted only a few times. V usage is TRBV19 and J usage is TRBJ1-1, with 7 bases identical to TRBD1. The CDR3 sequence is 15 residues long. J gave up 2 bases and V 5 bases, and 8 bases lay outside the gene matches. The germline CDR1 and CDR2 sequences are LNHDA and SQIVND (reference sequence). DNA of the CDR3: TGTGCCAGTAGTGGCCGGGACAGAGGAAACACTGAAGCTTTCTTT. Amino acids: CASSGRDRGNTEAFF.

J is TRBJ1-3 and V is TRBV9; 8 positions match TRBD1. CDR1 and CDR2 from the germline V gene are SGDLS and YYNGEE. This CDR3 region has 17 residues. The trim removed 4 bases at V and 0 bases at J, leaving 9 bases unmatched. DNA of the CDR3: TGTGCCAGCAGCTTGACACCGGGACAGGACTCTGGAAACACCATATATTTT. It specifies CASSLTPGQDSGNTIYF.

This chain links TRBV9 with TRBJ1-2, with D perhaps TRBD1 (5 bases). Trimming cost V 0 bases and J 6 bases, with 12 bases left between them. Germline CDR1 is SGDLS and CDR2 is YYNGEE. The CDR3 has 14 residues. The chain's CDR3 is CASSVEPGRDGYTF. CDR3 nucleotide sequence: TGTGCCAGCAGCGTAGAGCCAGGGCGAGATGGCTACACCTTC.

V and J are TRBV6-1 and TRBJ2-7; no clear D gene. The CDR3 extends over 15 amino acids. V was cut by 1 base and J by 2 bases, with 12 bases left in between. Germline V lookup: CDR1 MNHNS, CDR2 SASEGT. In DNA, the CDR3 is TGTGCCAGCAGTGAAGGCGACCCCGCGGCCTACGAGCAGTACTTC. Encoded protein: CASSEGDPAAYEQYF.

The CDR3 nucleotides read TGTGCCAGCAGCTTGGGGTCTAGCGGGGGGCCCAACTACAATGAGCAGTTCTTC. Translation: CASSLGSSGGPNYNEQFF. The chain employs TRBV7-3 and TRBJ2-1, with 11 bases matching TRBD2. The CDR3 spans 18 residues. V was pared by 3 bases and J by 3 bases, with 10 bases of the junction left unmatched. The germline V gene has CDR1 SGHTA and CDR2 FQGTGA.

The CDR3 loop reads CASSYPRSRNYNEQFF. DNA of the CDR3: TGTGCCAGCAGTTACCCGAGATCTAGAAACTACAATGAGCAGTTCTTC. The chain has TRBV6-7 and TRBJ2-1; D is undetermined. Being an ORF, TRBV6-7 has a function that is uncertain. V lost 2 bases and J lost 3, with 14 bases in between. The CDR3 is 16 residues long.

Here the CDR3 reads CSVNRQSNYGYTF. In nucleotides, the CDR3 is TGCAGCGTTAATCGACAGTCTAACTATGGCTACACCTTC. The chain links TRBV29-1 to TRBJ1-2; TRBD1 might be the D (5 bases). CDR1 is SQVTM, CDR2 ANQGSEA, per germline. Trimming took 5 bases from V and 0 from J, leaving 10 bases between them. The CDR3 is 13 residues long.

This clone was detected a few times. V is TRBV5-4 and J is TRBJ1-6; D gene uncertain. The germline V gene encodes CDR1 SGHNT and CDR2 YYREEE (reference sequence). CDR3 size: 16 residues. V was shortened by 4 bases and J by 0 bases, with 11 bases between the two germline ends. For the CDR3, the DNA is TGTGCCAGCAGCAAGCTTGCGAGCTCCTATAATTCACCCCTCCACTTT. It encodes CASSKLASSYNSPLHF.

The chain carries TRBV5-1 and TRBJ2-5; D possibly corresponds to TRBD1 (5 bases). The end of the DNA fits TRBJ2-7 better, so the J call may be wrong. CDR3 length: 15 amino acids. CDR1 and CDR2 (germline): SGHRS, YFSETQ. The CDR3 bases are TGCGCCAGCAGCTTGGCCCCTGGGGCCGCCTACGAGCAGTACTTC. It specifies CASSLAPGAAYEQYF.

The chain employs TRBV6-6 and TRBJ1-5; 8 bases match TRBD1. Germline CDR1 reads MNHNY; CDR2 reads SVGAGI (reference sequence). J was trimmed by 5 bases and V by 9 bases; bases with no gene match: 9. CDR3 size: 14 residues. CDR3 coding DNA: TGTGCCAGTCGTCGAGGACAGGGATATCAGCCCCAGCATTTT. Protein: CASRRGQGYQPQHF.

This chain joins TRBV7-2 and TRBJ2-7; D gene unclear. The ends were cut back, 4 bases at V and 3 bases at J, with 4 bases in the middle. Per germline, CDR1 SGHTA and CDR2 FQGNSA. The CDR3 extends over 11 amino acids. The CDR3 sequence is CASSSDYEQYF. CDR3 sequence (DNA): TGTGCCAGCAGCTCCGACTACGAGCAGTACTTC.

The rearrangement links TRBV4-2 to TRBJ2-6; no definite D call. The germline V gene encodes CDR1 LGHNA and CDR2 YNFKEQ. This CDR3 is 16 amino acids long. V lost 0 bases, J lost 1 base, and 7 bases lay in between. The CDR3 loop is CASSQDIGSGANVLTF. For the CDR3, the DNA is TGTGCCAGCAGCCAAGATATCGGGTCTGGGGCCAACGTCCTGACTTTC.

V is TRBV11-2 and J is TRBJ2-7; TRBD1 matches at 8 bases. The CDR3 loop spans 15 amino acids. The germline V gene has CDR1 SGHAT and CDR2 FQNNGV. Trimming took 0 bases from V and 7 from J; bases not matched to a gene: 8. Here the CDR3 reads CASSLERQGQGEQYF. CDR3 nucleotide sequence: TGTGCCAGCAGCTTAGAAAGACAGGGGCAAGGAGAGCAGTACTTC.

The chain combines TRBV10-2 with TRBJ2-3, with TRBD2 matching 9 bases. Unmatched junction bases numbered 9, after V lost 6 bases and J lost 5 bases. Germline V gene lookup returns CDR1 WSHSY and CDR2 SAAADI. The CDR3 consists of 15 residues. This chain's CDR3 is CASRDRGGVEDTQYF. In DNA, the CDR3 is TGCGCCAGCAGGGACCGCGGGGGGGTTGAAGATACGCAGTATTTT.

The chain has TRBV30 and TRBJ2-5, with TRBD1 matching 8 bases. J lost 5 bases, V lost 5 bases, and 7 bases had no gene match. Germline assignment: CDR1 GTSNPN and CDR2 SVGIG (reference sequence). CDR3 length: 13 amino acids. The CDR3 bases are TGTGCCTGGGACAGGGGAATAGAGGAGACCCAGTACTTC. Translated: CAWDRGIEETQYF.

CDR3 sequence (DNA): TGCGCCAGCAGCCACCGCCGACAGGGGGTAGCTTCACCCCTCCACTTT. Encoded protein: CASSHRRQGVASPLHF. This chain uses TRBV4-3 with TRBJ1-6, with 9 bases identical to TRBD1. The length of the CDR3 is 16 residues. Germline-derived CDR1 and CDR2 are LGHNA and YSLEER. J gave up 9 bases and V 3 bases, and 9 bases lay outside the gene matches.

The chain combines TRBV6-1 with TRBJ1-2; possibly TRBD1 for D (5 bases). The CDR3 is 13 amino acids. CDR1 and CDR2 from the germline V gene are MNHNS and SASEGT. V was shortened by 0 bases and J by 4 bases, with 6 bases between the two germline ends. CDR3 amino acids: CASSEAGVYGYTF. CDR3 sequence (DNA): TGTGCCAGCAGTGAAGCGGGGGTCTATGGCTACACCTTC.